The subject of this entry is one T cell receptor (beta chain). The clone's antigen remains unknown. Base qualities are not at hand, and no much larger clone is one base apart. Bulk unsorted tissue served as the source for RNA extraction, and RNA quality was assessed using a NanoDrop ND-1000 and an Agilent 2100. Normal lung samples were distant non-tumor tissue taken more than 3 cm from the tumor edge. Newly diagnosed lung cancer patients without prior chemotherapy who had been admitted for thoracic surgery in China between August and November 2014 were enrolled as donors. Patients with previous radiotherapy or chemotherapy, or with another concurrent cancer, were excluded from the study. Surgical tissue pieces of about 1-2.1 cm3 were preserved in RNAlater solution and stored at -80 °C until use. The data were taken from a study of tumor and adjacent non-tumor tissue in lung cancer listed by TCRdb under 2018. For context, the study as a whole: By cancer type, the cohort comprised under 15 adenocarcinoma patients, 2 squamous cell carcinoma patients and 1 small cell lung cancer patient. Ages among the 15 or so patients ranged from about 31 to 80 years, there were roughly ten men and 5 women, and disease was at TNM stage I to III. TCRbeta CDR3 sequencing was performed on a few dozen paired specimens, with one tumor sample and one normal lung sample collected per patient. In total, sequencing yielded 130,000,000 or so productive TCRbeta reads, which works out to an average of approximately 4.2 million reads per sample. The study compared bulk TCRbeta repertoires between lung tumor tissue and matched distant non-tumor lung tissue from about 14 lung cancer patients. Overall results and qualifications from the work: Peripheral blood was not sequenced, so blood TCRbeta repertoires in these lung cancer patients were not examined. The top 100 clones accounted for a significantly larger cumulative portion of the repertoire in normal lung than in tumor tissue. The methods do not name the sequencing platform or mention unique molecular identifiers. Only roughly 15 patients were in the cohort, and the authors stated that larger samples and more detailed clinical data are needed. TCR diversity was significantly higher in younger patients, and higher tumor TCR diversity was associated with shorter overall and disease-free survival. Significantly higher TCR diversity (inverse Simpson) was observed in tumor tissue than in normal lung tissue (around 450 vs 150, P = 0.0075, Mann-Whitney U test).

The library was obtained by multiplex PCR. Reads for this sample came from an Illumina HiSeq 2500. TCRbeta libraries were constructed through three rounds of nested PCR with primers (Table S4) according to protocols adapted from ARM-PCR. Before sequencing, PCR products of 200-500 bp were cut from the gel and purified using the QIAquick gel extraction kit. For the original study's pipeline: Trimmomatic was used to clean the reads, FLASH was used to merge the reads into complete CDR3 sequences, and MiTCR was used to assign the reads to V(D)J germline segments. Clonal diversity was computed as the inverse Simpson's index with VDJtools. In-frame sequences without a premature stop codon were defined as productive reads. The public reads were quality trimmed at Q25 with fastp and then assembled into clones with MiXCR by TCRdb, keeping productive beta chains. Entries are consolidated by CDR3 protein sequence, retaining the most common genes and DNA. None of the V and J calls come from the authors' own analysis; TCRdb made them. The sample records 50,000 or so distinct CDR3 sequences, just under 75% of which are singletons. The ten largest clones capture roughly 25% of the sample.

Taken from the germline V gene, the CDR1 and CDR2 loops are SGHRS and YFSETQ. Including the terminal cysteine and phenylalanine, the CDR3 comprises 13 residues. Kept here is only the CDR3 DNA, which spans 39 bases and is read in frame from base 1. Trimming at the junction amounts to 5 bases on V and 5 bases on J, and the germline ends lie 14 bases apart. Recombination joined TRBV5-1 with TRBJ2-7; the D gene is unclear. The sequenced sample consisted of distant non-tumor lung tissue. The TCR comes from a woman aged 55-70 years with non-small cell lung cancer. CDR3 reads: CASSLTTWNEQYF. The DNA sequence is TGCGCCAGCAGTCTAACAACATGGAACGAGCAGTACTTC.